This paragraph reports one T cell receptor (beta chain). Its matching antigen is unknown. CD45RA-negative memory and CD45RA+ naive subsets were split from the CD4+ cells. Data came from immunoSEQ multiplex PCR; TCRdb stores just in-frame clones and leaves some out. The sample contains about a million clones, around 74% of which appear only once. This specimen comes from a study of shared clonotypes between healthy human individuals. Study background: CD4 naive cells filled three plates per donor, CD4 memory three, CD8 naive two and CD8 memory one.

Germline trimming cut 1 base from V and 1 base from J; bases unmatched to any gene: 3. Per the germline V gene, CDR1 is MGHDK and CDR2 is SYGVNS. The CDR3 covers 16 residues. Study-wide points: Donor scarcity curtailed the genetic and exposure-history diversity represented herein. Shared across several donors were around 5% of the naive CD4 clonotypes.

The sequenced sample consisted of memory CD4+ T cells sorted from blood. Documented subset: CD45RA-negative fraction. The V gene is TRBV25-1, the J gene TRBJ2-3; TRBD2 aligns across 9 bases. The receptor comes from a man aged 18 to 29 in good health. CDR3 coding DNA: TGTGCCAGCAGTGAATGGGCGGGGGGGCGCACAGATACGCAGTATTTT. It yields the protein CASSEWAGGRTDTQYF.